These 30 T cell receptor delta chains were sequenced from one sample in a study of delta chains in infants with herpesvirus infections. TCR cDNA was made from PBMC RNA with gamma- and delta-chain-specific primers. TCRdb made new clone calls on the RT-PCR reads using CATT. Seen here are around 210 delta-chain clones, around 13% observed once, and the top ten hold about 40%. Sequences were derived from peripheral blood, sampled at time point 1 of longitudinal follow-up. Every receptor here comes from a human donor who was a Ugandan infant, either HIV-exposed or HIV-unexposed (not recorded which).

On this clone itself: It differs at one base from a far larger clone, so likely a read error. Other nucleotide sequences from this sample produce the same CDR3. The chain has TRAV29/DV5 and TRDJ1, with TRDD3 identical over 13 bases. The CDR3 runs 22 residues. V dropped 4 bases and J dropped 0; count of bases not matched to a gene: 24. The germline V gene has CDR1 NSMFDY and CDR2 ISSIKDK. CDR3 region: CAAVGLPRHTGGYAPYTDKLIF. The CDR3 DNA follows: TGTGCAGCAGTAGGCCTTCCAAGGCATACTGGGGGATACGCACCGTACACCGATAAACTCATCTTT.

Within the sample, this clone is hyperexpanded (1% or more). The chain employs TRDV1 and TRDJ1, with D perhaps matching TRDD3 (6 bases). This CDR3 contains 15 residues. CDR1 is TSWWSYY and CDR2 is QGS in the germline V gene. V was shortened by 1 base and J by 1 base, with 10 bases between the two germline ends. The CDR3 DNA reads TGTGCTCTTGGGGAACCCGGGGGACGCACCGATAAACTCATCTTT. Amino acid sequence: CALGEPGGRTDKLIF.

Worth noting for this clone: A far larger clone is one nucleotide away, so this likely arose from a read error. Other DNA sequences of this sample code for an identical CDR3. The chain has TRDV2 and TRDJ1; 7 nucleotides agree with TRDD3. The germline V gene encodes CDR1 GEAIGNYY and CDR2 EKD. V shed 3 bases and J 5 bases; nucleotides not matched to a gene: 17. The CDR3 contains 17 residues. CDR3 loop: CACDPVLGIEPNDKLIF. DNA of the CDR3: TGTGCCTGTGACCCCGTACTGGGGATCGAACCGAATGATAAACTCATCTTT.

In its sample, this clone was seen a few times. The CDR3 spells CACDLVLGIEPNDKLIF. CDR3 bases: TGTGCCTGTGACTTAGTACTGGGGATCGAACCGAACGATAAACTCATCTTT. J is TRDJ1 and V is TRDV2, with 7 bases fitting TRDD3. With 3 bases clipped from V and 4 bases from J, the junction kept 16 bases outside the gene matches. The length of the CDR3 is 17 residues. Germline CDR1 and CDR2: GEAIGNYY and EKD.

By its share, this clone is hyperexpanded. The sample has other DNA sequences that encode this CDR3 too. This rearrangement joins TRDV1 to TRDJ1; D is unclear. Germline lookup yields CDR1 TSWWSYY and CDR2 QGS. Trimming took off 9 bases at V and 0 bases at J, with 17 bases between the two ends. The CDR3 has 15 residues. The DNA of the CDR3 is TGTGCTCTCTGCTTAGGGGCCGCCTACACCGATAAACTCATCTTT. Protein sequence: CALCLGAAYTDKLIF.

This clone is labeled hyperexpanded. This sample also contains other DNA sequences that code for the same CDR3. V is TRDV1 and J is TRDJ1; 12 nucleotides agree with TRDD3. The length of the CDR3 is 24 residues. Germline V gene lookup returns CDR1 TSWWSYY and CDR2 QGS. J lost 0 bases, V lost 2 bases, and 25 bases had no gene match. The CDR3 coding sequence is TGTGCTCTTGGGGAATCCTACGGGAGAGGGGGTACTGGGGGATACTCGGTGTACACCGATAAACTCATCTTT. Protein product: CALGESYGRGGTGGYSVYTDKLIF.

As regards this clone: The protein given by TCRdb reflects a much larger clone and differs at residue 12 from this DNA's translation, likely from a read error; the protein shown is the DNA's translation. The chain employs TRDV3 and TRDJ1; 8 bases fit TRDD3. CDR3 size: 16 residues. Germline CDR1 and CDR2: TVYSNPD and GDNSRS (reference sequence). CDR3 residues: CASCSVLGVLTNKLIF. As DNA, the CDR3 is TGTGCCTCATGCTCCGTACTGGGGGTCCTCACCAATAAACTCATCTTT.

This clone is large within its sample. V usage is TRAV38-2/DV8 and J usage is TRDJ1, with D possibly called TRDD2 or TRDD3 (5 bases each). V lost 2 bases to trimming and J lost 4 bases, with 24 bases between them. The CDR3 contains 18 residues. Germline V CDR1 and CDR2: TSESDYY, QEAYKQQN. The CDR3 DNA reads TGTGCTTATAGGAGGGGAGGATTCCTCGGTGGGGCTCACGATAAACTCATCTTT. It translates to CAYRRGGFLGGAHDKLIF.

In this sample, this clone turned up a few times. TCRdb attributes to this sequence the protein of a much larger clone, which differs from the DNA translation at residue 9; a read error is likely, and the protein displayed is translated from the DNA. The chain couples TRDV1 to TRDJ1; TRDD3 might be the D (5 bases). Trimming removed 3 bases at V and 4 bases at J, with 12 bases between. Germline CDR1 TSWWSYY, CDR2 QGS. This CDR3 has 14 residues. The CDR3 loop is CALGDRGTIDKLIF. The CDR3 nucleotides read TGTGCTCTTGGGGATAGGGGAACCATCGATAAACTCATCTTT.

Remarks on this clone: With a far larger clone one base away, a read error is the likely cause. This sample also contains other DNA sequences that code for the same CDR3. This chain joins TRAV29/DV5 and TRDJ1; 11 positions match TRDD3. V dropped 3 bases and J dropped 8; count of bases not matched to a gene: 21. The germline V gene has CDR1 NSMFDY and CDR2 ISSIKDK. The CDR3 is 18 residues long. CDR3 amino acids: CAATHSTLGDKWGGKLIF. The CDR3, as DNA: TGTGCAGCAACCCATTCTACACTGGGGGATAAATGGGGAGGAAAACTCATCTTT. The full variable domain, with the rest looked up from reference TRAV29/DV5 and TRDJ1, is DQQVKQNSPSLSVQEGRISILNCDYTNSMFDYFLWYKKYPAEGPTFLISISSIKDKNEDGRFTVFLNKSAKHLSLHIVPSQPGDSAVYFCAATHSTLGDKWGGKLIFGKGTRVTVEP.

This clone is classed as hyperexpanded. At the DNA level, this CDR3 is encoded by other sequences in the same sample as well. J is TRDJ1 and V is TRAV29/DV5, with 11 positions matching TRDD3. V lost 3 bases and J lost 7; bases outside the gene matches: 20. Germline V CDR1 and CDR2: NSMFDY, ISSIKDK. The CDR3 is made up of 18 amino acids. CDR3 sequence reads: CAATHSTLGDKWGGKLIF. The CDR3 DNA reads as TGTGCAGCAACCCATTCTACACTGGGGGATAAATGGGGAGGTAAACTCATCTTT.

As concerns this clone: This DNA's translation and the protein TCRdb lists, from a much larger clone, do not match at residue 14, likely due to a read error; the protein shown is translated from the DNA. This chain joins TRDV1 and TRDJ1; a possible D gene is TRDD3 (6 bases). The CDR3 length is 18 residues. V lost 5 bases, J lost 8 bases, and 30 bases lay in between. Germline CDR1 and CDR2: TSWWSYY and QGS. CDR3 amino acids: CALGNTKTVPTYWAKLIF. In nucleotides, the CDR3 is TGTGCTCTTGGGAACACCAAAACCGTTCCAACGTACTGGGCAAAACTCATCTTT.

With regard to this clone: For this DNA, TCRdb reports the protein of a much larger clone, which diverges at residue 7, most likely from a read error; the protein presented here is translated directly from the DNA. The CDR3 DNA sequence: TGTGCAGCAACCCATTCTGCACTGGGGGATAAATGGGGAGGTAAACTCATCTTT. It encodes CAATHSALGDKWGGKLIF. V is TRAV29/DV5 and J is TRDJ1, with 11 positions matching TRDD3. The junction had 20 bases not matched to a gene; V was cut back by 3 bases and J by 7 bases. This CDR3 has 18 amino acids. Germline CDR1 NSMFDY, CDR2 ISSIKDK.

Comments on this clone: TCRdb's protein for this DNA is that of a much larger clone and differs from the translation at residue 14, likely a read error; the protein shown is the DNA translation. V usage is TRDV2 and J usage is TRDJ3, with TRDD3 identical over 13 bases. There are 20 residues in the CDR3. V lost 0 bases, J lost 9 bases, and 13 bases stayed unmatched. Germline V gene lookup returns CDR1 GEAIGNYY and CDR2 EKD. Here the CDR3 DNA reads TGTGCCTGTGACACCGGAGGACTGGGGGATACGTCCGGGGGCACCCGACAGATGTTTTTC. This translates into CACDTGGLGDTSGGTRQMFF.

The chain combines TRDV2 with TRDJ3, with 13 bases aligning to TRDD3. This CDR3 spans 21 amino acids. The J segment lost 3 bases and the V segment lost 0 bases, leaving 10 bases of the junction unmatched. Germline CDR1 reads GEAIGNYY; CDR2 reads EKD. The DNA of the CDR3 is TGTGCCTGTGACACCGGAGGACTGGGGGATACGCGGGACTGGGACACCCGACAGATGTTTTTC. Translated: CACDTGGLGDTRDWDTRQMFF.

This clone turned up a few times. This likely stems from a read error, as it lies one base from a far larger clone. The identical CDR3 is also encoded by other nucleotide sequences in the sample. The chain carries TRDV1 and TRDJ1, with 10 bases identical to TRDD3. In germline, CDR1 is TSWWSYY, CDR2 QGS. The CDR3 is made up of 17 amino acids. V lost 0 bases to trimming and J lost 10 bases; unmatched junction nucleotides: 14. The CDR3 region is CALGELDLTGGFGGLIF. The CDR3 region has the DNA TGTGCTCTTGGGGAACTCGACCTCACTGGGGGATTTGGAGGACTCATCTTT.

This clone is termed large (0.1 to 1%). This sample includes further DNA sequences coding for the same CDR3. This sequence joins TRAV29/DV5 and TRDJ1; 8 nucleotides agree with TRDD3. Germline lookup yields CDR1 NSMFDY and CDR2 ISSIKDK. V shed 0 bases and J 7 bases; nucleotides not matched to a gene: 8. The CDR3 is 14 residues long. The CDR3 coding sequence is TGTGCAGCAAGCGCGAGGGGGGATATAGGTAAACTCATCTTT. Protein product: CAASARGDIGKLIF. The full variable domain, rest sourced from reference TRAV29/DV5 and TRDJ1, is DQQVKQNSPSLSVQEGRISILNCDYTNSMFDYFLWYKKYPAEGPTFLISISSIKDKNEDGRFTVFLNKSAKHLSLHIVPSQPGDSAVYFCAASARGDIGKLIFGKGTRVTVEP.

This clone was observed a handful of times. TCRdb's entry gives the protein of a much larger clone, which mismatches this DNA's translation at residue 13, likely from a read error; the protein reported here is translated from the DNA. The CDR3 nucleotides are TGTGCTCTCTGCTTAGGGGCCGCCTACACCGATAAACCCATCTTT. It is translated as CALCLGAAYTDKPIF. The chain recombines TRDV1 with TRDJ1, with D maybe TRDD2 (5 bases). The CDR3 has 15 amino acids. Germline lookup yields CDR1 TSWWSYY and CDR2 QGS.

In this sample, this clone turned up a few times. TCRdb lists the protein of a much larger clone for this DNA, which differs at residue 10, so this is likely a read error; the protein given here is translated from the DNA itself. The V call is TRDV1, the J call TRDJ1; D is perhaps TRDD3 (6 bases). The CDR3 contains 19 residues. The germline V and J ends were trimmed by 0 bases and 2 bases, with 22 bases remaining between them. Germline loops: CDR1 TSWWSYY, CDR2 QGS. The CDR3 here is CALGELRSPPGELTDKLIF. CDR3 nucleotide sequence: TGTGCTCTTGGGGAACTCCGCTCACCCCCGGGGGAATTAACCGATAAACTCATCTTT.

This clone showed up just a few times. One base separates it from a far larger clone, so it is likely a read error. This same CDR3 is encoded by further DNA sequences in the sample. CDR3 bases: TGTGCTCTTGGGGAACTCCGCTCCCCCCTGGGGGAATTAACCGATAAACTCATCTTT. The encoded protein is CALGELRSPLGELTDKLIF. This chain joins TRDV1 and TRDJ1; TRDD3 agrees at 8 bases. Germline assignment: CDR1 TSWWSYY and CDR2 QGS. This CDR3 spans 19 amino acids. J was trimmed by 2 bases and V by 0 bases; bases with no gene match: 14.

This clone occurred a few times. The mismatch at residue 15 between this DNA's translation and the TCRdb protein of a much larger clone likely reflects a read error; the protein shown is translated from the DNA. The V and J genes are TRDV3 and TRDJ2, with 8 bases identical to TRDD3. Losses at the gene ends were 4 bases for V and 12 bases for J; bases not matched to a gene: 22. Germline values: CDR1 TVYSNPD, CDR2 GDNSRS (reference sequence). The CDR3 covers 16 residues. The DNA for the CDR3 is TGTGCCTCATGCTCCGTACTGGGGGTCCTCACCGATAAACTCTTCTTT. Protein product: CASCSVLGVLTDKLFF. The full variable domain, with the rest looked up from reference TRDV3 and TRDJ2, is CDKVTQSSPDQTVASGSEVVLLCTYDTVYSNPDLFWYRIRPDYSFQFVFYGDNSRSEGADFTQGRFSVKHILTQKAFHLVISPVRTEDSATYYCASCSVLGVLTDKLFFGKGTQLIVEP.

Comments on this clone: With only one base between it and a far larger clone, this is likely a read error. Within the sample, other DNA sequences also encode this same CDR3. This sequence joins TRDV1 and TRDJ1; 7 bases map to TRDD3. Germline V gives CDR1 TSWWSYY, CDR2 QGS. This CDR3 region has 21 residues. DNA of the CDR3: TGTGCTCTTGGGTTCTCGGTCCCGACTGGGGTGGCCGACGGTTACACTGATAAACTCATCTTT. Translated, it gives CALGFSVPTGVADGYTDKLIF.

Note on this clone: The protein that TCRdb holds for this DNA derives from a much larger clone and differs from the translated DNA at residue 15, which likely indicates a read error; the protein shown here is translated from the DNA. This chain connects TRDV2 to TRDJ3; 13 bases map to TRDD3. The CDR3 spans 20 residues. Germline values: CDR1 GEAIGNYY, CDR2 EKD. CDR3 sequence: CACDTGGLGDTSGDARQMFF. CDR3 sequence (DNA): TGTGCCTGTGACACCGGAGGACTGGGGGATACGTCCGGGGACGCCCGACAGATGTTTTTC.

As for this clone: TCRdb records a much larger clone's protein for this DNA, with a difference at residue 3 that likely arises from a read error; the protein given is the translation of the DNA. This rearrangement joins TRDV2 to TRDJ2; 10 positions match TRDD3. The CDR3 runs to 15 residues. The germline V gene encodes CDR1 GEAIGNYY and CDR2 EKD. The CDR3 bases are TGTGCCCGTGACTTAGTACTGGGGGATACAGCACAACTCTTCTTT. This codes for CARDLVLGDTAQLFF.

Remarks on this clone: A read error is the likely source, as a far larger clone sits one nucleotide away. The sample holds other DNA sequences that translate to the same CDR3. The chain recombines TRAV29/DV5 with TRDJ1; 13 nucleotides agree with TRDD3. The CDR3 spans 22 residues. Per the germline V gene, CDR1 is NSMFDY and CDR2 is ISSIKDK. After removal of 4 bases from V and 0 bases from J, the junction contained 24 bases not matched to a gene. The CDR3, as DNA: TGTGCAGCAGTCGGCCTTCCAAGGCATACTGGGGGATACGCACCATACACCGATAAACTCATCTTT. Amino acids: CAAVGLPRHTGGYAPYTDKLIF. Complete variable domain (other parts from reference TRAV29/DV5 and TRDJ1): DQQVKQNSPSLSVQEGRISILNCDYTNSMFDYFLWYKKYPAEGPTFLISISSIKDKNEDGRFTVFLNKSAKHLSLHIVPSQPGDSAVYFCAAVGLPRHTGGYAPYTDKLIFGKGTRVTVEP.

A remark on this clone: TCRdb attributes to this sequence the protein of a much larger clone, which differs from the DNA translation at residue 5; a read error is likely, and the protein displayed is translated from the DNA. The chain employs TRDV1 and TRDJ1, with TRDD3 as a possible D gene (5 bases). There are 14 residues in the CDR3. From germline, CDR1 is TSWWSYY and CDR2 QGS. V was clipped by 3 bases and J by 3 bases, with 11 bases between them. DNA for the CDR3: TGTGCTCTTGGGGATCCACAGGGGGCCGATAAACTCATCTTT. Its translation: CALGDPQGADKLIF.

This clone has only a few counts. TCRdb's protein for this DNA is that of a much larger clone and differs from the translation at residue 12, likely a read error; the protein shown is the DNA translation. The rearrangement joins TRDV1 to TRDJ2; TRDD2 aligns across 8 bases. This CDR3 spans 19 amino acids. Germline CDR1 is TSWWSYY and CDR2 is QGS. After removal of 1 base from V and 9 bases from J, the junction contained 19 bases not matched to a gene. For the CDR3, the DNA is TGTGCTCTTGGGGAACGCCACTTCCTACCATCGTGGATATGTCCACAACTCTTCTTT. Translating it yields CALGERHFLPSWICPQLFF.

This clone has only a few counts. The protein TCRdb lists belongs to a much larger clone and differs from this DNA's translation at residue 10, which points to a read error; the protein shown is made from the DNA. The chain couples TRAV29/DV5 to TRDJ1; 8 bases are shared with TRDD3. Germline values: CDR1 NSMFDY, CDR2 ISSIKDK. CDR3 size: 18 residues. With 3 bases clipped from V and 7 bases from J, the junction kept 23 bases outside the gene matches. The CDR3 nucleotides read TGTGCAGCAACCCATTCTACACTGGGGGTTAAATGGGGAGGTAAACTCATCTTT. Its protein is CAATHSTLGVKWGGKLIF.

With respect to this clone: This DNA translates differently at residue 14 from the TCRdb protein, which is that of a much larger clone; a read error is likely, and the protein shown is the DNA's own translation. The CDR3 loop reads CALGERHFLPSGIWPQLFF. The DNA for the CDR3 is TGTGCTCTTGGGGAACGCCACTTCCTACCATCGGGGATATGGCCACAACTCTTCTTT. This chain connects TRDV1 to TRDJ2; D is possibly TRDD2 (8 bases). Germline assignment: CDR1 TSWWSYY and CDR2 QGS. V lost 1 base, J lost 9 bases, and 27 bases lay in between. The CDR3 is 19 residues long.

Relative to its sample, this clone is large. This chain joins TRDV2 and TRDJ1, with TRDD3 matching over 10 bases. The trim removed 3 bases at V and 5 bases at J, leaving 2 bases unmatched. The length of the CDR3 is 13 residues. Germline-derived CDR1 and CDR2 are GEAIGNYY and EKD. The CDR3 coding sequence is TGTGCCTGTGACTACTGGGGGATTGATAAACTCATCTTT. Translating it yields CACDYWGIDKLIF.